The 10 T cell receptor beta chains given below trace back to one sample, sequenced in a study of T cell responses to AZD1222 COVID-19 vaccine. The assay was immunoSEQ multiplex PCR, and TCRdb's table has in-frame clones only and misses some. The sample records approximately 200,000 clones, about 95% being singletons. The starting material was peripheral blood, obtained 28 days after the second dose of the MenACWY control vaccine. These receptors were taken from an adult who received the MenACWY meningococcal vaccine as a control.

This clone has only one observation. The V gene is TRBV5-6, the J gene TRBJ2-6; D gene uncertain. Looked up from germline, CDR1 is SGHDT and CDR2 is YYEEEE. Trimming pared 6 bases from V and 0 bases from J, leaving 10 bases between. The CDR3 extends over 15 amino acids. The CDR3 sequence: CASTGPSSGANVLTF. The CDR3 region has the DNA TGTGCCAGCACCGGCCCTAGCTCTGGGGCCAACGTCCTGACTTTC.

This clone was detected only once. The V call is TRBV12-5, the J call TRBJ1-6, with a weak D call TRBD1 (5 bases). Between the trimmed V and J ends, which lost 8 bases and 8 bases, there was a span of 13 bases. The CDR3 runs 13 residues. Germline assignment: CDR1 LGHNT and CDR2 FRNRAP. DNA for the CDR3: TGTGCTAGTTTTAGGGGAGGGTATTCACCCCTCCACTTT. Translating it yields CASFRGGYSPLHF.

This chain connects TRBV5-5 to TRBJ2-5; perhaps TRBD2 as D (6 bases). Germline lookup yields CDR1 SGHKS and CDR2 YYEKEE (reference sequence). CDR3 size: 18 residues. V was trimmed by 0 bases and J by 0 bases, leaving 18 bases between them. The CDR3, as DNA: TGTGCCAGCAGCTTGGAAATCTTAGCGGCACCTAACCAAGAGACCCAGTACTTC. Amino acid sequence: CASSLEILAAPNQETQYF.

V and J are TRBV7-9 and TRBJ1-2; D is uncertain. This CDR3 contains 14 residues. Germline V gene data show CDR1 as SEHNR and CDR2 as FQNEAQ (reference sequence). V lost 2 bases and J lost 3, with 10 bases in between. The CDR3: CASSLTFLYYGYTF. CDR3 bases: TGTGCCAGCAGCTTAACGTTCTTGTACTATGGCTACACCTTC.

This chain links TRBV6-5 with TRBJ2-7, with TRBD2 matching 10 bases. Trimming removed 6 bases from V and 0 bases from J; junction bases left unmatched: 5. CDR3 length: 15 residues. Germline V lookup: CDR1 MNHEY, CDR2 SVGAGI. CDR3 in DNA: TGTGCCAGCAGCCGTACTAGCGGGGCCTCCTACGAGCAGTACTTC. Its protein product is CASSRTSGASYEQYF.

This rearrangement joins TRBV19 to TRBJ1-2; D is unclear. Deletions cut 7 bases from V and 0 bases from J, with 15 bases between. This CDR3 has 15 residues. Germline V CDR1 and CDR2: LNHDA, SQIVND (reference sequence). The CDR3: CASTASTGANYGYTF. Written as DNA, the CDR3 is TGTGCCAGTACGGCATCAACTGGGGCTAACTATGGCTACACCTTC.

The rearrangement joins TRBV7-9 to TRBJ2-7; 11 positions match TRBD2. CDR3 length: 17 residues. Germline trimming cut 5 bases from V and 3 bases from J; bases unmatched to any gene: 12. CDR1 is SEHNR, CDR2 FQNEAQ, per germline (reference sequence). The CDR3 region is CASSPDSTSGINYEQYF. In nucleotides, the CDR3 is TGTGCCAGCAGCCCAGACTCGACTAGCGGGATAAACTACGAGCAGTACTTC.

V gene TRBV9 combines with J gene TRBJ1-1; 7 nucleotides align to TRBD1. The CDR3 consists of 17 residues. V gave up 0 bases and J gave up 0 bases; unmatched junction bases: 8. CDR1 and CDR2 (germline): SGDLS, YYNGEE. The chain's CDR3 is CASSVEDRVRMNTEAFF. CDR3 in DNA: TGTGCCAGCAGCGTAGAAGACAGGGTTCGCATGAACACTGAAGCTTTCTTT.

The genes are TRBV15 and TRBJ2-3; 11 bases fit TRBD2. Germline CDR1 is LNHNV and CDR2 is YYDKDF (reference sequence). The J segment lost 10 bases and the V segment lost 5 bases, leaving 11 bases of the junction unmatched. The CDR3 covers 15 residues. CDR3 sequence (DNA): TGTGCCACCAGCGGTAGCGGGGGGGCCGAGGTACCGCAGTATTTT. Translating gives CATSGSGGAEVPQYF.

This clone was counted between two and nine times. Here the CDR3 reads CASKPLGNSPLHF. The DNA of the CDR3 is TGTGCCAGCAAGCCACTCGGGAATTCACCCCTCCACTTT. The rearrangement uses TRBV6-5 and TRBJ1-6; D unresolved. This CDR3 is 13 amino acids long. The V gene lost 7 bases and the J gene lost 7 bases, with 11 bases spanning the gap. Germline V lookup: CDR1 MNHEY, CDR2 SVGAGI.